This entry lists 32 T cell receptor beta chains sequenced from one sample in a study of blood T cell repertoires in COVID-19. Produced via immunoSEQ multiplex PCR; TCRdb's table is partial and in-frame only. The sample has 100,000 to 150,000 clones, around 80% seen once; the top ten hold 1.5% to 2%. The sequenced sample consisted of peripheral blood. Receptors were obtained from a man between 65 and 85 years old with acute or convalescent COVID-19.

The genes are TRBV9 and TRBJ2-6, with a possible D match to TRBD2 (6 bases). The CDR3 covers 16 residues. V was cut by 0 bases and J by 0 bases, with 7 bases left in between. The germline V gene has CDR1 SGDLS and CDR2 YYNGEE. The CDR3 is CASSVVGGSGANVLTF. CDR3 nucleotide sequence: TGTGCCAGCAGCGTAGTGGGGGGCTCTGGGGCCAACGTCCTGACTTTC.

This clone was counted a few times. The rearrangement joins TRBV19 to TRBJ1-2, with 8 nucleotides matching TRBD1. Losses at the gene ends were 3 bases for V and 8 bases for J; bases not matched to a gene: 8. The germline CDR1 and CDR2 sequences are LNHDA and SQIVND (reference sequence). This CDR3 has 14 amino acids. CDR3 sequence reads: CASSMDRVGEGYTF. The DNA of the CDR3 is TGTGCCAGTAGTATGGACAGGGTCGGCGAGGGCTACACCTTC.

This clone was seen only a few times. The rearrangement joins TRBV18 to TRBJ1-3; D not resolved. The CDR3 sequence is 14 residues long. CDR1 is KGHSH, CDR2 LQKENI, per germline. The V gene lost 8 bases and the J gene lost 0 bases, with 11 bases spanning the gap. The CDR3 reads CASLEQSSGNTIYF. CDR3 sequence (DNA): TGTGCCAGCCTCGAACAGAGCTCTGGAAACACCATATATTTT.

This clone was detected a few times. V usage is TRBV7-9 and J usage is TRBJ2-7; no reliable D call. Per the germline V gene, CDR1 is SEHNR and CDR2 is FQNEAQ (reference sequence). This CDR3 region has 11 residues. V was clipped by 8 bases and J by 7 bases, with 12 bases between them. CDR3 loop: CASSFLEEQYF. In DNA, the CDR3 is TGTGCCAGCTCCTTCCTGGAGGAGCAGTACTTC.

The chain couples TRBV10-2 to TRBJ2-7, with 9 bases lining up with TRBD1. This CDR3 has 15 amino acids. The germline V gene has CDR1 WSHSY and CDR2 SAAADI. V was clipped by 4 bases and J by 2 bases; unmatched bases: 6. CDR3 residues: CASSGGTGPPYEQYF. As DNA, the CDR3 is TGCGCCAGCAGTGGAGGGACAGGGCCCCCCTACGAGCAGTACTTC.

J is TRBJ1-1 and V is TRBV28, with 7 nucleotides matching TRBD1. The germline V gene encodes CDR1 MDHEN and CDR2 SYDVKM. After removal of 5 bases from V and 4 bases from J, the junction contained 7 bases not matched to a gene. The CDR3 sequence is 14 residues long. CDR3 protein: CASSPTGVGTEAFF. CDR3 sequence (DNA): TGTGCCAGCAGTCCCACAGGGGTGGGCACTGAAGCTTTCTTT. Drawing the rest from reference TRBV28 and TRBJ1-1, the complete variable domain is DVKVTQSSRYLVKRTGEKVFLECVQDMDHENMFWYRQDPGLGLRLIYFSYDVKMKEKGDIPEGYSVSREKKERFSLILESASTNQTSMYLCASSPTGVGTEAFFGQGTRLTVV.

The chain carries TRBV5-1 and TRBJ2-7, with no clear D. This CDR3 has 14 amino acids. Germline V gene sequence: CDR1 SGHRS, CDR2 YFSETQ. V lost 1 base and J lost 4, with 12 bases in between. The CDR3 region is CASSLSGYTYEQYF. For the CDR3, the DNA is TGCGCCAGCAGCTTGTCAGGCTATACGTACGAGCAGTACTTC.

J is TRBJ2-7 and V is TRBV10-3; the match to TRBD1 covers 10 bases. This CDR3 is built from 16 residues. In germline, CDR1 is ENHRY, CDR2 SYGVKD. The V segment lost 1 base and the J segment 6 bases; nucleotides outside the gene matches: 9. The CDR3 spells CAISELATGTGAEQYF. In DNA form, the CDR3 reads TGTGCCATCAGTGAGTTAGCTACCGGGACAGGGGCCGAGCAGTACTTC.

The chain links TRBV10-3 to TRBJ1-1; D is perhaps TRBD1 (5 bases). V lost 4 bases to trimming and J lost 6 bases, with 12 bases between them. This CDR3 has 13 residues. CDR1 and CDR2 (germline): ENHRY, SYGVKD. The CDR3 is CAISVQGDAEAFF. The CDR3 DNA follows: TGTGCCATCAGTGTTCAGGGTGACGCTGAAGCTTTCTTT.

This rearrangement joins TRBV19 to TRBJ1-1; 9 bases match TRBD1. With V trimmed by 7 bases and J by 4 bases, 4 bases remained unmatched. CDR3 length: 13 residues. Germline V gene lookup returns CDR1 LNHDA and CDR2 SQIVND (reference sequence). The CDR3 here is CASTGQGITEAFF. CDR3 bases: TGTGCCAGTACCGGACAGGGGATCACTGAAGCTTTCTTT.

The V call is TRBV10-3, the J call TRBJ1-4; 8 bases agree with TRBD1. With 5 bases clipped from V and 8 bases from J, the junction kept 10 bases outside the gene matches. The V gene's germline CDR1 is ENHRY and CDR2 SYGVKD. The CDR3 covers 15 residues. The CDR3 reads CAISPSDRGGEKLFF. For the CDR3, the DNA is TGTGCCATCAGTCCTTCCGACAGGGGTGGAGAAAAACTGTTTTTT.

The chain recombines TRBV7-3 with TRBJ1-6; 9 nucleotides align to TRBD1. V shed 0 bases and J 7 bases; nucleotides not matched to a gene: 13. This CDR3 is 19 amino acids long. Germline CDR1 SGHTA, CDR2 FQGTGA. This CDR3 is CASSLTPPGQGTANSPLHF. The CDR3 DNA follows: TGTGCCAGCAGCTTAACGCCCCCGGGACAGGGTACTGCCAATTCACCCCTCCACTTT.

The rearrangement links TRBV10-1 to TRBJ1-1; D possibly corresponds to TRBD1 (5 bases). Looked up from germline, CDR1 is WNHNN and CDR2 is SYGVQD (reference sequence). The CDR3 sequence is 13 residues long. V lost 5 bases to trimming and J lost 1 base, with 8 bases between them. The CDR3 DNA is TGCGCCAGCAGTCACGGGGGGAACACTGAAGCTTTCTTT. Translated: CASSHGGNTEAFF.

V and J are TRBV4-1 and TRBJ1-1; TRBD1 matches 8 bases. Germline CDR1 reads MGHRA; CDR2 reads YSYEKL. The J segment lost 4 bases and the V segment lost 4 bases, leaving 11 bases of the junction unmatched. The CDR3 runs to 16 residues. The CDR3 DNA follows: TGCGCCAGCAGCCCGTTGTCCAGGGGGCGTAGCACTGAAGCTTTCTTT. Residues: CASSPLSRGRSTEAFF.

The CDR3 coding sequence is TGTGCCTGTAACAGGAACACCGGGGAGCTGTTTTTT. Translating it yields CACNRNTGELFF. V usage is TRBV30 and J usage is TRBJ2-2; D is uncertain. This CDR3 has 12 amino acids. Trimming took 6 bases from V and 1 from J, leaving 6 bases between them. CDR1 is GTSNPN and CDR2 is SVGIG in the germline V gene (reference sequence). The variable domain in full, completed from reference TRBV30 and TRBJ2-2, reads SQTIHQWPATLVQPVGSPLSLECTVEGTSNPNLYWYRQAAGRGLQLLFYSVGIGQISSEVPQNLSASRPQDRQFILSSKKLLLSDSGFYLCACNRNTGELFFGEGSRLTVL.

This clone was observed once. This sequence joins TRBV6-5 and TRBJ1-2; D may be TRBD1 (6 bases). The germline CDR1 and CDR2 sequences are MNHEY and SVGAGI. The V gene lost 8 bases and the J gene lost 3 bases, with 19 bases spanning the gap. The CDR3 is made up of 15 amino acids. The CDR3 protein is CASPDGGQEDYGYTF. The CDR3, as DNA: TGTGCCAGCCCCGACGGGGGGCAGGAGGACTATGGCTACACCTTC.

V is TRBV9 and J is TRBJ2-1, with D possibly TRBD1 on 6 matching bases. With 0 bases removed from V and 7 bases from J, the gap between germline ends came to 17 bases. The CDR3 length is 16 residues. CDR1 SGDLS and CDR2 YYNGEE come from the germline V gene. The CDR3 reads CASSVVGAAPWNEQFF. Here the CDR3 DNA reads TGTGCCAGCAGCGTAGTGGGGGCGGCCCCGTGGAATGAGCAGTTCTTC.

This chain uses TRBV6-1 with TRBJ1-2; D unresolved. This CDR3 spans 14 amino acids. Trimming took off 2 bases at V and 2 bases at J, with 9 bases between the two ends. Germline CDR1 reads MNHNS; CDR2 reads SASEGT. In nucleotides, the CDR3 is TGTGCCAGCAGTGAAACGACAAGGAACTATGGCTACACCTTC. Its translation is CASSETTRNYGYTF.

The chain links TRBV27 to TRBJ2-1; D is possibly TRBD2 (6 bases). Between the trimmed V and J ends, which lost 5 bases and 0 bases, there was a span of 11 bases. CDR1 MNHEY and CDR2 SMNVEV come from the germline V gene (reference sequence). This CDR3 comprises 15 residues. CDR3 coding DNA: TGTGCCAGCAGTAGGGGACTGAGCTCCTACAATGAGCAGTTCTTC. Amino acids: CASSRGLSSYNEQFF.

This clone was counted between two and nine times. V and J are TRBV7-3 and TRBJ2-5; D is ambiguous. There are 13 residues in the CDR3. CDR1 is SGHTA, CDR2 FQGTGA, per germline. V was trimmed by 2 bases and J by 1 base, leaving 5 bases between them. The CDR3 protein is CASSLQVQETQYF. The CDR3 bases are TGTGCCAGCAGCTTACAGGTCCAAGAGACCCAGTACTTC.

The rearrangement uses TRBV5-5 and TRBJ2-7; D might be TRBD1 (5 bases). Trimming pared 2 bases from V and 3 bases from J, leaving 12 bases between. The CDR3 extends over 14 amino acids. CDR1 and CDR2 (germline): SGHKS, YYEKEE (reference sequence). The CDR3 reads CASSFSQGYYEQYF. DNA for the CDR3: TGTGCCAGCAGCTTTTCGCAGGGATACTACGAGCAGTACTTC.

The chain joins TRBV9 to TRBJ2-1; 8 nucleotides line up with TRBD2. Unmatched junction bases numbered 2, after V lost 2 bases and J lost 1 base. The germline gives CDR1 SGDLS, CDR2 YYNGEE. This CDR3 is built from 15 residues. Here the CDR3 reads CASSVSGGSYNEQFF. In DNA form, the CDR3 reads TGTGCCAGCAGCGTGAGCGGGGGTTCCTACAATGAGCAGTTCTTC.

This clone was seen only once. V gene TRBV4-2 combines with J gene TRBJ2-7; D may be TRBD1 (6 bases). From germline, CDR1 is LGHNA and CDR2 YNFKEQ. The ends were cut back, 1 base at V and 0 bases at J, with 13 bases in the middle. The CDR3 sequence is 16 residues long. In DNA form, the CDR3 reads TGTGCCAGCAGCCAAGCCTTAGGACAGAGCTCCTACGAGCAGTACTTC. As protein: CASSQALGQSSYEQYF.

The chain links TRBV3-1 (or the pseudogene TRBV3-2) to TRBJ1-1; D gene uncertain. This CDR3 contains 14 residues. The germline gives CDR1 LGHDT, CDR2 YNNKEL (reference sequence). V lost 8 bases to trimming and J lost 1 base, with 14 bases between them. DNA of the CDR3: TGTGCCAGCCGGTTAAAGGGAGGGAACACTGAAGCTTTCTTT. This gives the protein CASRLKGGNTEAFF.

The chain has TRBV6-5 and TRBJ1-4; 10 positions match TRBD1. CDR1 MNHEY and CDR2 SVGAGI come from the germline V gene. The length of the CDR3 is 15 residues. Losses at the gene ends were 6 bases for V and 8 bases for J; bases not matched to a gene: 9. CDR3 sequence (DNA): TGTGCCAGCAGAGCCGGGACAGGGGTTCGCGAAAAACTGTTTTTT. Its protein is CASRAGTGVREKLFF.

Worth noting for this clone: This CDR3 is also generated by other DNA sequences in the sample. This rearrangement joins TRBV18 to TRBJ1-5; maybe TRBD1 (6 bases). Trimming pared 3 bases from V and 4 bases from J, leaving 7 bases between. This CDR3 has 13 amino acids. The germline V gene encodes CDR1 KGHSH and CDR2 LQKENI. The CDR3 DNA reads TGTGCCAGCTCACCTGGACAGAATCAGCCCCAGCATTTT. It yields the protein CASSPGQNQPQHF.

The rearrangement uses TRBV5-1 and TRBJ2-2; D is perhaps TRBD2 (5 bases). This CDR3 is 15 amino acids long. V was shortened by 4 bases and J by 6 bases, with 16 bases between the two germline ends. The germline V gene encodes CDR1 SGHRS and CDR2 YFSETQ. DNA of the CDR3: TGCGCCAGCAGCCACCCAACGGCGGGTGCCGGGGAGCTGTTTTTT. Translation gives CASSHPTAGAGELFF.

The chain is built from TRBV3-1 (or the pseudogene TRBV3-2) and TRBJ2-5; 8 nucleotides agree with TRBD1. J gave up 4 bases and V 4 bases, and 11 bases lay outside the gene matches. Germline V gene lookup returns CDR1 LGHDT and CDR2 YNNKEL (reference sequence). CDR3 length: 16 residues. The CDR3 nucleotides are TGTGCCAGCAGCCGGACAGGGACTTCCTCAAGAGAGACCCAGTACTTC. Residues: CASSRTGTSSRETQYF.

This clone was detected once. The chain uses TRBV2 and TRBJ2-3, with D possibly matching TRBD1 (5 bases). V was pared by 2 bases and J by 8 bases, with 8 bases between. The CDR3 has 12 residues. Germline lookup yields CDR1 SNHLY and CDR2 FYNNEI. The CDR3 sequence: CASSERGPTQYF. Written as DNA, the CDR3 is TGTGCCAGCAGTGAAAGGGGCCCTACGCAGTATTTT.

The CDR3 loop is CASSQDAGRGTEAFF. The CDR3 nucleotides are TGCGCCAGCAGCCAAGATGCCGGGCGGGGCACTGAAGCTTTCTTT. The chain couples TRBV4-1 to TRBJ1-1; D unclear. Germline lookup yields CDR1 MGHRA and CDR2 YSYEKL. The V end was cut by 0 bases, the J end by 4 bases, with 12 bases between. The CDR3 runs 15 residues.

J is TRBJ2-2 and V is TRBV29-1, with 11 positions matching TRBD1. Germline V gene sequence: CDR1 SQVTM, CDR2 ANQGSEA. The CDR3 extends over 15 amino acids. The V and J ends lost 7 bases and 5 bases, in that order; junction bases with no gene match: 9. The CDR3: CSASGQGGPTGELFF. CDR3 nucleotides: TGCAGCGCTTCGGGACAGGGGGGACCGACCGGGGAGCTGTTTTTT.

This chain links TRBV7-6 with TRBJ2-2; 9 bases are a match to TRBD2. Germline V gene sequence: CDR1 SGHVS, CDR2 FNYEAQ. Trimming removed 3 bases from V and 4 bases from J; junction bases left unmatched: 12. The CDR3 sequence is 18 residues long. The DNA of the CDR3 is TGTGCCAGCAGCTTCCGCCTGCGGGGGGGCCGCTTCACCGGGGAGCTGTTTTTT. This gives the protein CASSFRLRGGRFTGELFF.